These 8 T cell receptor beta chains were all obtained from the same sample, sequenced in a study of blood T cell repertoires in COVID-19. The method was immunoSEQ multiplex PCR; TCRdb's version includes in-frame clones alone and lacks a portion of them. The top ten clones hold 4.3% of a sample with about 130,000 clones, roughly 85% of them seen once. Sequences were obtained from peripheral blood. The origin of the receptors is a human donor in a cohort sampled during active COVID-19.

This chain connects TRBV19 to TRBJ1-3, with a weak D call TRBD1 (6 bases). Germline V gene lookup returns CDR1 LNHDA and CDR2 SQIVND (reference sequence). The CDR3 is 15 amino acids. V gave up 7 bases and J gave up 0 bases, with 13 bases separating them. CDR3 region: CASTAGQLSGNTIYF. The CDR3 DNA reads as TGTGCCAGTACCGCCGGACAGCTCTCTGGAAACACCATATATTTT.

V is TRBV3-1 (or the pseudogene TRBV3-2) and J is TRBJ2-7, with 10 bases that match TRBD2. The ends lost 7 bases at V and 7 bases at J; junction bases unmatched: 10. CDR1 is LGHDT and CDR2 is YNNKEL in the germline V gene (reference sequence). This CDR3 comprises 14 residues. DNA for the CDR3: TGTGCCAGCACCCGCATAGCGGGGGGATCAGAGCAGTACGTC. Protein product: CASTRIAGGSEQYV.

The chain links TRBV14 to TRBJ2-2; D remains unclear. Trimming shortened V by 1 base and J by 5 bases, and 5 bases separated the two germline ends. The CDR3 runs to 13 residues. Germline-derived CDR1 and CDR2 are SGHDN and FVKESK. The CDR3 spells CASSQVQTGELFF. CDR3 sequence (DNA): TGTGCCAGCAGCCAAGTTCAGACCGGGGAGCTGTTTTTT.

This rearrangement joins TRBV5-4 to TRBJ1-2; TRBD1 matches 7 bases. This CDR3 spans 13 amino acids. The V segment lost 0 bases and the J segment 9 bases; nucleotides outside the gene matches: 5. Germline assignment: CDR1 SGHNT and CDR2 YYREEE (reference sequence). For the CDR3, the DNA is TGTGCCAGCAGCTTGGGGAGGGGGCAGAGCTACACCTTC. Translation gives CASSLGRGQSYTF.

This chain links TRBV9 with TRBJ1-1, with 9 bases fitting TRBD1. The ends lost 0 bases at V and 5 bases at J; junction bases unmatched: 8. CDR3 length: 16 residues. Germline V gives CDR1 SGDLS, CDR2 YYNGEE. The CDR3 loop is CASSVEPTGGVTEAFF. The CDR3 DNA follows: TGTGCCAGCAGCGTAGAACCTACAGGGGGCGTAACTGAAGCTTTCTTT.

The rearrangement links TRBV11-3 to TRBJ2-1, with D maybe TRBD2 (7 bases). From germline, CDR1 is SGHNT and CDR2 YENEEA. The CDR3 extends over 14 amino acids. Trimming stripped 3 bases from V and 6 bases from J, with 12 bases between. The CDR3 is CASSFSRGPNEQFF. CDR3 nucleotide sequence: TGTGCCAGCAGCTTTTCGCGGGGGCCCAATGAGCAGTTCTTC.

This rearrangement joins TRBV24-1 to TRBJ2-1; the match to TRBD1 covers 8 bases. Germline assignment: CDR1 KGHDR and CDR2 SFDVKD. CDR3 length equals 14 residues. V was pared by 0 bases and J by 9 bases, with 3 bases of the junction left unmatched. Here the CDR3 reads CATSDLDRGPEQFF. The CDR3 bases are TGTGCCACCAGTGATTTGGACAGGGGTCCTGAGCAGTTCTTC.

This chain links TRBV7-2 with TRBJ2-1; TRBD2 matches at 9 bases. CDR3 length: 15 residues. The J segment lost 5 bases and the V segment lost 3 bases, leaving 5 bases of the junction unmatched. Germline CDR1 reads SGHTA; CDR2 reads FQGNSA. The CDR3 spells CASSFPLAGNNEQFF. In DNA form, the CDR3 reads TGTGCCAGCAGCTTTCCCCTAGCGGGAAACAATGAGCAGTTCTTC.